Listed below are T cell receptor beta chains from one sample, sequenced in a study of regulatory T cells in long-lasting Graves disease. TCRdb re-called the multiplex PCR reads with MiXCR, one entry per CDR3 protein. The data contain some 600,000 distinct CDR3 sequences, about 15% of them singletons. The same data also contributed to another study, on T cells in Graves' hyperthyroidism and ophthalmopathy.

The sequencing used peripheral blood mononuclear cells (PBMCs), collected at new diagnosis, from a patient treated with antithyroid drugs. These receptors were collected from a man younger than 30 with Graves disease. The CDR3 runs from the conserved cysteine through the conserved F or W. D genes are given only for firm matches. Size tells how often a clone was seen (once, few, many) or the class of an expanded clone, and some rows leave it out.

cdr3_length j_call v_call clone_size d_call cdr3_nt cdr3_aa
15 TRBJ2-7 TRBV24-1 few . TGTGCCACCAGTGATTTGGCGATGAGGTTCCACGAGCAGTACTTC CATSDLAMRFHEQYF
14 TRBJ2-2 TRBV28 many TRBD2 TGTGCCAGTCTAGCGGGAGGGAACACCGGGGAGCTGTTTTTT CASLAGGNTGELFF
14 TRBJ1-1 TRBV7-8 many TRBD1 TGTGCCAGCAGCTTAGCGGGGACAGACGGTGAAGCTTTCTTT CASSLAGTDGEAFF
14 TRBJ2-3 TRBV24-1 many TRBD2 TGTGCCACCAGTGAGGGACTAGCGGCAGATACGCAGTATTTT CATSEGLAADTQYF
17 TRBJ2-1 TRBV6-1 few TRBD2 TGTGCCAGCCGGGGGGCTAGCGGGACCACCTCCTACAATGAGCAGTTCTTC CASRGASGTTSYNEQFF
14 TRBJ2-3 TRBV7-2 . . TGTGCCAGCGGGTCAGAGCGGAGAGCGGATACGCAGTATTTT CASGSERRADTQYF
15 TRBJ2-1 TRBV3-1 . TRBD2 TGTGCCAGCAGCCAAGAGAGCGGGAGCGGCGATGAGCAGTTCTTC CASSQESGSGDEQFF
15 TRBJ2-3 TRBV20-1 . TRBD2 TGCCGTGCGCCGAAGACTAGCGGTAGCACAGATACGCAGTATTTT CRAPKTSGSTDTQYF
15 TRBJ2-1 TRBV12-3/TRBV12-4 . . TGTGCCAGCAGTTATGGAGCGGGACCTTTAGGGGGGCAGTTCTTC CASSYGAGPLGGQFF
14 TRBJ1-2 TRBV30 . . TGTGCCTGGCAAGGTGGAAAGGCTAACTATGGCTACACCTTC CAWQGGKANYGYTF
15 TRBJ2-7 TRBV7-9 . TRBD2 TGCGCCAGCAGCTTCACCGGGACTAGCGGTGAAGAGCAGTACTTC CASSFTGTSGEEQYF
18 TRBJ2-6 TRBV12-3/TRBV12-4 few . TGTGCCAGCAGCCCACAGGGGGGGCGCCACTCTGGGGCCAACGTCCTGACTTTC CASSPQGGRHSGANVLTF
15 TRBJ2-4 TRBV5-1 . . TGCGCCAGCAGGTCGGGGTGGGGAACCAAAAACATTCAGTACTTC CASRSGWGTKNIQYF
14 TRBJ2-3 TRBV12-3/TRBV12-4 many . TGTGCCAGCAGTTGGGGGCAGGGCGCAGATACGCAGTATTTT CASSWGQGADTQYF
11 TRBJ2-1 TRBV27 many . TGTGCCAGCAGTTTTGGGGATGAGCAGTTCTTC CASSFGDEQFF
18 TRBJ1-4 TRBV5-1 . TRBD1 TGCGCCAGCAGCTTGGGATTGCAGGGGGCGCAGGGTAATGAAAAACTGTTTTTT CASSLGLQGAQGNEKLFF
14 TRBJ1-4 TRBV29-1 . . TGCAGCGTTGGGGATGGACACGGTAATGAAAAACTGTTTTTT CSVGDGHGNEKLFF
15 TRBJ2-2 TRBV27 . TRBD2 TGTGCCAGCAGAGGTGGGACTAGCGGCACCGGGGAGCTGTTTTTT CASRGGTSGTGELFF
18 TRBJ2-2 TRBV7-8 many TRBD2 TGTGCCAGCAGCCCACGGACTAGCGGGGTTGGGAACACCGGGGAGCTGTTTTTT CASSPRTSGVGNTGELFF
13 TRBJ2-2 TRBV19 many TRBD1 TGTGCCAGCAGCTCGACAGGGCCCGGGGAGCTGTTTTTT CASSSTGPGELFF
14 TRBJ2-4 TRBV28 many . TGTGCCAGCAGTTTTGGGGCGGGCCAAAACATTCAGTACTTC CASSFGAGQNIQYF
15 TRBJ1-5 TRBV28 few . TGTGCCAGCAGTCCCCCCACCCAGAGGAATCAGCCCCAGCATTTT CASSPPTQRNQPQHF
15 TRBJ1-2 TRBV7-9 few . TGTGCCAGCAGCCAAATTGGGGGGGGCGGCTATGGCTACACCTTC CASSQIGGGGYGYTF
13 TRBJ1-2 TRBV20-1 . TRBD1 TGCAGTGCTCCAACAGGGGTCGACTATGGCTACACCTTC CSAPTGVDYGYTF
15 TRBJ2-7 TRBV7-3 many . TGTGCCAGCAGCTCCGGAGGCGGGGCCTTCTACGAGCAGTACTTC CASSSGGGAFYEQYF
18 TRBJ2-1 TRBV7-7 many TRBD2 TGTGCTAGCAGCTTGACTAGCGTGGAGAAGGCCCCCTACAATGAGCAGTTCTTC CASSLTSVEKAPYNEQFF
14 TRBJ1-4 TRBV7-6 . TRBD1 TGTGCCAGCAGCGCAGGGACAGGGAATGAAAAACTGTTTTTT CASSAGTGNEKLFF
13 TRBJ2-1 TRBV9 . . TGTGCCAGCAGCGTTAACTACTACTATGAGCAGTTCTTC CASSVNYYYEQFF
12 TRBJ1-1 TRBV2 many . TGTGCCAGCAGGTCTGACGGCACTGAAGCTTTCTTT CASRSDGTEAFF
19 TRBJ2-3 TRBV7-9 . TRBD2 TGTGCCAGCAGCTTTCTTCCGGGACTAGCGGGCCCAAGCACAGATACGCAGTATTTT CASSFLPGLAGPSTDTQYF
14 TRBJ2-7 TRBV10-3 many TRBD1 TGTGCCATCGGCCCGACAGGGGTTTCCTACGAGCAGTACTTC CAIGPTGVSYEQYF
14 TRBJ2-1 TRBV30 . TRBD2 TGTGCCTGGAGTGTGCGGCGGGAGCAAAATGAGCAGTTCTTC CAWSVRREQNEQFF
18 TRBJ2-1 TRBV7-6 few . TGTGCCAGCAGCTCCGGCCCCTTCGAAAGGGACTTGGGTAATGAGCAGTTCTTC CASSSGPFERDLGNEQFF
15 TRBJ2-1 TRBV28 few . TGTGCCAGCGATAACCCCGGTCTGGCCTACAATGGGCAGTTCTTC CASDNPGLAYNGQFF
17 TRBJ2-3 TRBV13 few . TGTGCCAGCAGCTCCGGGGTGGCGGGCGTGGGACCAGATACGCAGTATTTT CASSSGVAGVGPDTQYF
16 TRBJ2-7 TRBV6-1 few TRBD2 TGTGCCAGCAGCTCTACTAGCGGGAGCGTCACCTACGAGCAGTACTTC CASSSTSGSVTYEQYF
15 TRBJ1-2 TRBV4-1 . . TGCGCCAGCAGCCAAGGACCGGGGGTTCTCTATGGCTACACCTTC CASSQGPGVLYGYTF
15 TRBJ2-7 TRBV7-3 many TRBD1 TGTGCCAGCAGCTTAACGGCAGGGGGCTCGTACGAGCAGTACTTC CASSLTAGGSYEQYF
16 TRBJ1-5 TRBV20-1 few TRBD1 TGCAGTGCTAGAGATCGGAGACAGGGAGTAAATCAGCCCCAGCATTTT CSARDRRQGVNQPQHF
16 TRBJ2-7 TRBV7-2 . . TGTGCCAGCAGCCTATACTGGGGCGGGGCCACCTACGAGCAGTACTTC CASSLYWGGATYEQYF
15 TRBJ2-1 TRBV10-3 . TRBD2 TGTGCCATCAGTGATGCGGGAGGCCCCTACAATGAGCAGTTCTTC CAISDAGGPYNEQFF
14 TRBJ1-5 TRBV19 . . TGTGCCAGTAGTAATACAGGGAGCAATCAGCCCCAGCATTTT CASSNTGSNQPQHF
17 TRBJ2-6 TRBV7-3 . . TGTGCCAGCAGCTTAACGTTAAGCCCCTCTGGGGCCAACGTCCTGACTTTC CASSLTLSPSGANVLTF
16 TRBJ2-7 TRBV27 few TRBD1 TGTGCCAGCAGTCCATCCACAGGGGAAATGAGCTACGAGCAGTACTTC CASSPSTGEMSYEQYF
15 TRBJ1-5 TRBV12-3/TRBV12-4 many . TGTGCCAGCAGTTTAGAGGAAGAAGGGTATCAGCCCCAGCATTTT CASSLEEEGYQPQHF
16 TRBJ2-7 TRBV5-1 many TRBD1 TGCGCCAGCAGCTCCGGAGGTGGACAGGGGGCGAGAGAGCAGTACTTC CASSSGGGQGAREQYF
17 TRBJ1-2 TRBV27 few TRBD1 TGTGCCAGCAGTTTATCGAGGTCAGGGGGCCGGGGAGATGGCTACACCTTC CASSLSRSGGRGDGYTF
14 TRBJ2-3 TRBV3-1 many . TGTGCCAGCAGCCAAGACTCATACACAGATACGCAGTATTTT CASSQDSYTDTQYF
14 TRBJ2-2 TRBV7-3 . . TGTGCCAGCAGGTGGACTTGGGACACCGGGGAGCTGTTTTTT CASRWTWDTGELFF
17 TRBJ2-1 TRBV5-1 many TRBD1 TGCGCCAGCATGAGGACAGGGGGTCCCTTAGTTTACAATGAGCAGTTCTTC CASMRTGGPLVYNEQFF
13 TRBJ2-1 TRBV2 many . TGTGCCAGCAGTGTGGTTGCGGGAAATAAGCAGTTCTTC CASSVVAGNKQFF
13 TRBJ1-5 TRBV20-1 . . TGCAGTGCTAGACAGGAGGGCGGACAGCCCCAGCATTTT CSARQEGGQPQHF
12 TRBJ2-7 TRBV5-1 many . TGCGCCAGCAGCGCCAACAGGCTGGAGCAGTACTTC CASSANRLEQYF